A selection of T cell receptor beta chains follows, all from one sample in a study of human T cells and chemical hapten exposure. Via MiXCR, TCRdb re-called the RACE reads, giving one row per CDR3 protein. The sample holds approximately 82,000 distinct CDR3 sequences, around 6.7% seen once. This specimen consisted of whole blood, obtained in connection with sensitization to the hapten diphenylcyclopropenone (DPC). These receptors came from a woman aged 25 to 39 with alopecia areata. Some clones in this sample may be carry-over from other donors' samples. CDR3s include the opening cysteine and the closing phenylalanine or tryptophan. D genes are given only for firm matches. Some rows have no size entry. The others give once, few or many, or a class for an expanded clone.

j_call: TRBJ2-6
clone_size: many
d_call: TRBD1
v_call: TRBV15
cdr3_aa: CATSRDVMLGQGPRANVLTF
cdr3_nt: TGTGCCACCAGCAGAGATGTCATGCTGGGACAGGGTCCCCGGGCCAACGTCCTGACTTTC

j_call: TRBJ2-7
clone_size: many
d_call: TRBD2
v_call: TRBV29-1
cdr3_aa: CSVSQRGAYEQYF
cdr3_nt: TGCAGCGTTTCACAGCGGGGGGCCTACGAGCAGTACTTC

j_call: TRBJ1-2
clone_size: many
d_call: NA
v_call: TRBV20-1
cdr3_aa: CSARGVYGYTF
cdr3_nt: TGCAGTGCTAGAGGGGTCTATGGCTACACCTTC

j_call: TRBJ1-2
clone_size: NA
d_call: TRBD1
v_call: TRBV5-1
cdr3_aa: CASSLDRTNGYTF
cdr3_nt: TGCGCCAGCAGCCTGGACAGGACCAATGGCTACACCTTC

j_call: TRBJ2-3
clone_size: NA
d_call: TRBD1
v_call: TRBV7-9
cdr3_aa: CASSFRTGSTDTQYF
cdr3_nt: TGTGCCAGCAGCTTTCGGACAGGGTCCACAGATACGCAGTATTTT

j_call: TRBJ2-4
clone_size: many
d_call: NA
v_call: TRBV6-5
cdr3_aa: CASSYGDLGIQYF
cdr3_nt: TGTGCCAGCAGTTACGGGGACCTGGGGATTCAGTACTTC

j_call: TRBJ1-1
clone_size: many
d_call: NA
v_call: TRBV29-1
cdr3_aa: CSALGADRPNTYTEAFF
cdr3_nt: TGCAGCGCCCTAGGAGCGGACAGACCAAATACTTACACTGAAGCTTTCTTT

j_call: TRBJ2-7
clone_size: many
d_call: TRBD2
v_call: TRBV6-5
cdr3_aa: CASYSGGLASYEQYF
cdr3_nt: TGTGCCAGCTACTCGGGGGGACTAGCCTCCTACGAGCAGTACTTC

j_call: TRBJ1-1
clone_size: NA
d_call: NA
v_call: TRBV7-2
cdr3_aa: CASMGGRRNTEAFF
cdr3_nt: TGTGCCAGCATGGGGGGGCGCAGGAACACTGAAGCTTTCTTT

j_call: TRBJ1-6
clone_size: many
d_call: NA
v_call: TRBV20-1
cdr3_aa: CSAMDRSSYNSPLHF
cdr3_nt: TGCAGTGCTATGGACCGTAGCTCCTATAATTCACCCCTCCACTTT

j_call: TRBJ2-3
clone_size: NA
d_call: TRBD2
v_call: TRBV5-4
cdr3_aa: CASSAGTSGLDTQYF
cdr3_nt: TGTGCCAGCAGCGCCGGGACTAGCGGGTTAGATACGCAGTATTTT

j_call: TRBJ1-2
clone_size: few
d_call: TRBD1
v_call: TRBV6-6
cdr3_aa: CASSYVSGGNYGYTF
cdr3_nt: TGTGCCAGCAGTTACGTTTCAGGGGGCAACTATGGCTACACCTTC

j_call: TRBJ1-1
clone_size: NA
d_call: NA
v_call: TRBV9
cdr3_aa: CASSVRGQDSEAFF
cdr3_nt: TGTGCCAGCAGCGTTCGCGGTCAGGACAGTGAAGCTTTCTTT

j_call: TRBJ1-6
clone_size: few
d_call: TRBD1
v_call: TRBV6-5
cdr3_aa: CASRRGQGYNSPLHF
cdr3_nt: TGTGCCAGCAGGCGGGGACAGGGCTATAATTCACCCCTCCACTTT

j_call: TRBJ1-1
clone_size: NA
d_call: NA
v_call: TRBV13
cdr3_aa: CASSPGHKPTEAFF
cdr3_nt: TGTGCCAGCAGCCCAGGGCACAAACCCACTGAAGCTTTCTTT

j_call: TRBJ1-3
clone_size: many
d_call: NA
v_call: TRBV7-8
cdr3_aa: CASSTRGSGNTIYF
cdr3_nt: TGTGCCAGCAGCACCCGGGGCTCTGGAAACACCATATATTTT

j_call: TRBJ2-5
clone_size: NA
d_call: NA
v_call: TRBV6-5
cdr3_aa: CASSPGQYEETQYF
cdr3_nt: TGTGCCAGCAGCCCCGGACAGTACGAAGAGACCCAGTACTTC

j_call: TRBJ2-1
clone_size: many
d_call: TRBD1
v_call: TRBV24-1
cdr3_aa: CATSDSGLGTANNEQFF
cdr3_nt: TGTGCCACCAGTGATTCGGGCTTGGGGACAGCAAACAATGAGCAGTTCTTC

j_call: TRBJ1-6
clone_size: many
d_call: TRBD1
v_call: TRBV5-5
cdr3_aa: CASSIQGNSPLHF
cdr3_nt: TGTGCCAGCAGCATACAGGGGAATTCACCCCTCCACTTT

j_call: TRBJ2-7
clone_size: many
d_call: NA
v_call: TRBV2
cdr3_aa: CASVGFRGRAYEQYF
cdr3_nt: TGTGCCAGCGTCGGATTCCGGGGTCGGGCCTACGAGCAGTACTTC

j_call: TRBJ1-3
clone_size: many
d_call: NA
v_call: TRBV18
cdr3_aa: CASSPPADSGNTIYF
cdr3_nt: TGTGCCAGCTCACCACCGGCAGACTCTGGAAACACCATATATTTT

j_call: TRBJ1-1
clone_size: many
d_call: NA
v_call: TRBV18
cdr3_aa: CASSPHREGTEAFF
cdr3_nt: TGTGCCAGCTCACCGCACAGGGAGGGCACTGAAGCTTTCTTT

j_call: TRBJ2-3
clone_size: many
d_call: NA
v_call: TRBV12-3/TRBV12-4
cdr3_aa: CASSLGLQGYF
cdr3_nt: TGTGCCAGCAGTCTGGGTCTCCAGGGGTATTTT

j_call: TRBJ1-3
clone_size: many
d_call: NA
v_call: TRBV3-1
cdr3_aa: CASSHRDTIYF
cdr3_nt: TGTGCCAGCAGCCATAGGGACACCATATATTTT

j_call: TRBJ1-1
clone_size: few
d_call: NA
v_call: TRBV5-1
cdr3_aa: CASSRMPSTGNTEAFF
cdr3_nt: TGCGCCAGCAGCCGTATGCCGTCGACCGGGAACACTGAAGCTTTCTTT

j_call: TRBJ2-3
clone_size: many
d_call: TRBD2
v_call: TRBV10-3
cdr3_aa: CAISEQPIAGGTDTQYF
cdr3_nt: TGTGCCATCAGTGAGCAACCCATAGCGGGGGGCACAGATACGCAGTATTTT

j_call: TRBJ1-6
clone_size: NA
d_call: NA
v_call: TRBV9
cdr3_aa: CASSPTDLNNSPLHF
cdr3_nt: TGTGCCAGCAGCCCCACGGACCTAAATAATTCACCCCTCCACTTT

j_call: TRBJ2-6
clone_size: few
d_call: NA
v_call: TRBV5-4
cdr3_aa: CASLSPAPGANVLTF
cdr3_nt: TGTGCCAGCCTATCCCCGGCGCCCGGGGCCAACGTCCTGACTTTC

j_call: TRBJ2-3
clone_size: NA
d_call: NA
v_call: TRBV7-2
cdr3_aa: CASSYGRGDTQYF
cdr3_nt: TGTGCCAGCAGCTACGGACGGGGAGATACGCAGTATTTT

j_call: TRBJ1-1
clone_size: NA
d_call: NA
v_call: TRBV12-3/TRBV12-4
cdr3_aa: CASSPDRTEAFF
cdr3_nt: TGTGCCAGCAGTCCGGATCGCACTGAAGCTTTCTTT

j_call: TRBJ1-1
clone_size: many
d_call: NA
v_call: TRBV12-3/TRBV12-4
cdr3_aa: CASSPRQENTEAFF
cdr3_nt: TGTGCCAGCAGCCCTCGACAGGAGAACACTGAAGCTTTCTTT

j_call: TRBJ1-1
clone_size: many
d_call: NA
v_call: TRBV12-3/TRBV12-4
cdr3_aa: CASTGRGTEAFF
cdr3_nt: TGTGCCAGCACCGGGAGGGGAACTGAAGCTTTCTTT

j_call: TRBJ1-4
clone_size: NA
d_call: NA
v_call: TRBV3-1
cdr3_aa: CASSEWDSNEKLFF
cdr3_nt: TGTGCCAGCAGTGAGTGGGACTCGAATGAAAAACTGTTTTTT

j_call: TRBJ2-7
clone_size: NA
d_call: NA
v_call: TRBV2
cdr3_aa: CASSEQGYGTYEQYF
cdr3_nt: TGTGCCAGCAGTGAACAGGGTTACGGGACCTACGAGCAGTACTTC

j_call: TRBJ2-1
clone_size: many
d_call: TRBD2
v_call: TRBV7-2
cdr3_aa: CASSPGLAGGNEQFF
cdr3_nt: TGTGCCAGCAGCCCTGGACTAGCGGGGGGCAATGAGCAGTTCTTC

j_call: TRBJ2-3
clone_size: many
d_call: TRBD1
v_call: TRBV20-1
cdr3_aa: CSARDGGQGTDTQYF
cdr3_nt: TGCAGTGCTAGAGATGGGGGACAGGGGACAGATACGCAGTATTTT

j_call: TRBJ1-1
clone_size: many
d_call: NA
v_call: TRBV20-1
cdr3_aa: CSAHVSTEAFF
cdr3_nt: TGCAGTGCACACGTGAGCACTGAAGCTTTCTTT

j_call: TRBJ2-5
clone_size: many
d_call: NA
v_call: TRBV19
cdr3_aa: CASSTTGFQTQYF
cdr3_nt: TGTGCCAGTAGTACCACGGGGTTTCAGACCCAGTACTTC

j_call: TRBJ1-1
clone_size: few
d_call: NA
v_call: TRBV29-1
cdr3_aa: CSVDKDYMNTEAFF
cdr3_nt: TGCAGCGTTGATAAAGATTACATGAACACTGAAGCTTTCTTT

j_call: TRBJ2-5
clone_size: many
d_call: TRBD1
v_call: TRBV2
cdr3_aa: CASSDRQGQETQYF
cdr3_nt: TGTGCCAGCAGTGACCGACAGGGCCAAGAGACCCAGTACTTC

j_call: TRBJ1-2
clone_size: NA
d_call: TRBD1
v_call: TRBV5-8
cdr3_aa: CASSFPGTVTYGYTF
cdr3_nt: TGTGCCAGCAGCTTTCCCGGGACAGTGACTTATGGCTACACCTTC

j_call: TRBJ2-1
clone_size: many
d_call: NA
v_call: TRBV5-1
cdr3_aa: CASRSAHNEQFF
cdr3_nt: TGCGCCAGCAGGTCGGCCCATAATGAGCAGTTCTTC

j_call: TRBJ1-1
clone_size: NA
d_call: NA
v_call: TRBV7-2
cdr3_aa: CASSLLGGDMNTEAFF
cdr3_nt: TGTGCCAGCAGCTTATTGGGGGGGGATATGAACACTGAAGCTTTCTTT

j_call: TRBJ1-1
clone_size: many
d_call: TRBD1
v_call: TRBV12-3/TRBV12-4
cdr3_aa: CASSKEQGTEAFF
cdr3_nt: TGTGCCAGCAGCAAAGAACAGGGGACTGAAGCTTTCTTT

j_call: TRBJ1-1
clone_size: NA
d_call: NA
v_call: TRBV2
cdr3_aa: CANRIGRPNTEAFF
cdr3_nt: TGTGCCAACAGAATCGGACGGCCGAACACTGAAGCTTTCTTT

j_call: TRBJ1-1
clone_size: few
d_call: TRBD1
v_call: TRBV29-1
cdr3_aa: CSVHRGGDAFF
cdr3_nt: TGCAGCGTCCACAGGGGGGGTGACGCTTTCTTT

j_call: TRBJ2-3
clone_size: NA
d_call: NA
v_call: TRBV7-9
cdr3_aa: CASSFWGATDTQYF
cdr3_nt: TGTGCCAGCAGCTTCTGGGGGGCGACAGATACGCAGTATTTT